Listed here are 3 T cell receptor beta chains from one sample, sequenced in a study of T cells after yellow fever vaccination (dated by TCRdb to about 2019). According to the study, the label for this sample's treatment or condition signals: live attenuated yellow fever vaccine strain. The protocol used for the library was 5' RACE. Sequencing was carried out with an Illumina HiSeq 2500. In-frame beta chains were kept once TCRdb had trimmed the public reads at Q25 with fastp and called clones with MiXCR. Here each entry gathers all rows of one CDR3 protein and keeps the most common genes and DNA. The sample table shows about 160,000 distinct CDR3 sequences, and around 7% are seen once. More than 2.5% of the sample goes to the ten largest clones. Specimen: CD4+ T cells sorted from PBMCs, collected roughly 5 days after the first yellow fever vaccination. The origin of the receptors is a man aged 18 to 30 who received the YFV17D yellow fever vaccine.

The gene calls are TRBV7-6 and TRBJ2-6; possibly TRBD2 for D (6 bases). This CDR3 region has 20 residues. The V gene lost 5 bases and the J gene lost 2 bases, with 25 bases spanning the gap. Looked up from germline, CDR1 is SGHVS and CDR2 is FNYEAQ. The CDR3 DNA reads TGTGCCAGCAGCCCCGTAATCCGGGACTCCCTAGGGGCTGGGGCCAACGTCCTGACTTTC. This gives the protein CASSPVIRDSLGAGANVLTF.

This clonotype has at least ten counts. The DNA for the CDR3 is TGTGCCAGCAGCCAAGAAAAGGGGTTCCAGGATACGCAGTATTTT. It specifies CASSQEKGFQDTQYF. V gene TRBV3-1 combines with J gene TRBJ2-3; a possible D gene is TRBD1 (5 bases). The V end was cut by 0 bases, the J end by 6 bases, with 13 bases between. The CDR3 covers 15 residues. CDR1 and CDR2 (germline): LGHDT, YNNKEL (reference sequence).

This clonotype was observed a handful of times. The chain links TRBV7-3 to TRBJ2-3; D is perhaps TRBD1 or TRBD2 (5 bases each). Germline V gives CDR1 SGHTA, CDR2 FQGTGA. V was clipped by 3 bases and J by 3 bases, with 13 bases between them. CDR3 length: 15 residues. The CDR3 sequence: CASSLSGHRTDTQYF. CDR3 DNA sequence: TGTGCCAGCAGCTTGTCGGGGCACCGTACAGATACGCAGTATTTT.